Presented here are 13 T cell receptor beta chains from one specimen sequenced in a study of shared clonotypes between healthy human individuals. Profiling relied on immunoSEQ multiplex PCR, and the TCRdb table lists in-frame clones only, not all of them. The table includes over 1.5 million clones, approximately 98% detected once. Sequenced sample: naive CD4+ T cells sorted from blood. Sample subset: CD45RA+ positively selected. These receptors were taken from a man aged 25 to 40 in good health.

About this clone itself: The identical CDR3 is also encoded by other nucleotide sequences in the sample. The gene calls are TRBV28 and TRBJ1-1; no clear D gene. This CDR3 is built from 12 residues. Germline V gives CDR1 MDHEN, CDR2 SYDVKM. V was clipped by 2 bases and J by 4 bases, with 5 bases between them. The CDR3 region has the DNA TGTGCCAGCAGTTTACCAAGCACTGAAGCTTTCTTT. Protein: CASSLPSTEAFF. The full variable domain, its missing parts supplied by reference TRBV28 and TRBJ1-1, is DVKVTQSSRYLVKRTGEKVFLECVQDMDHENMFWYRQDPGLGLRLIYFSYDVKMKEKGDIPEGYSVSREKKERFSLILESASTNQTSMYLCASSLPSTEAFFGQGTRLTVV.

V usage is TRBV11-1 and J usage is TRBJ2-1; 9 bases align to TRBD2. This CDR3 comprises 16 residues. Germline V gene lookup returns CDR1 SGHAT and CDR2 FQDESV (reference sequence). The junction had 16 bases not matched to a gene; V was cut back by 8 bases and J by 8 bases. DNA of the CDR3: TGTGCCAGCTCGATTCTGGCGGGAGGGCAGATGGATGAGCAGTTCTTC. It codes for CASSILAGGQMDEQFF.

The V gene is TRBV9, the J gene TRBJ2-7, with 14 bases fitting TRBD2. Unmatched junction bases numbered 6, after V lost 3 bases and J lost 4 bases. Per germline, CDR1 SGDLS and CDR2 YYNGEE. The CDR3 covers 16 residues. The CDR3 sequence is CASSASGTSGRYEQYF. In DNA, the CDR3 is TGTGCCAGCAGCGCCTCCGGGACTAGCGGGAGATACGAGCAGTACTTC.

V gene TRBV18 combines with J gene TRBJ2-5; 7 bases fit TRBD1. Germline assignment: CDR1 KGHSH and CDR2 LQKENI. This CDR3 contains 13 residues. The V gene end was trimmed by 6 bases and the J gene end by 1 base; junction bases not matched to a gene: 2. CDR3 amino acids: CASSGTVQETQYF. The CDR3 DNA reads TGTGCCAGCTCCGGGACAGTCCAAGAGACCCAGTACTTC.

On this clone itself: Other nucleotide sequences from this sample produce the same CDR3. V and J are TRBV10-3 and TRBJ2-6; D ambiguous. Germline CDR1 is ENHRY and CDR2 is SYGVKD. The length of the CDR3 is 14 residues. The V and J ends lost 0 bases and 4 bases respectively, with 4 bases between them. The CDR3 DNA reads as TGTGCCATCAGTGAGTCGTCAGGGGCCAACGTCCTGACTTTC. Protein: CAISESSGANVLTF.

This sequence joins TRBV7-8 and TRBJ2-2; tentatively, D is TRBD2 (6 bases). The CDR3 runs to 18 residues. Germline values: CDR1 SGHVS, CDR2 FQNEAQ. V lost 4 bases to trimming and J lost 5 bases, with 23 bases between them. This chain's CDR3 is CASSSMGLASLGTGELFF. The CDR3, as DNA: TGTGCCAGCAGCTCGATGGGACTGGCTAGCTTAGGAACCGGGGAGCTGTTTTTT.

The rearrangement links TRBV25-1 to TRBJ2-1, with TRBD2 matching over 11 bases. CDR1 is MGHDK and CDR2 is SYGVNS in the germline V gene. The V and J ends lost 5 bases and 5 bases, in that order; junction bases with no gene match: 11. There are 17 residues in the CDR3. The CDR3 region has the DNA TGTGCCAGCAGTCGAGGGTCTACTAGCGGGAGTCACAATGAGCAGTTCTTC. It yields the protein CASSRGSTSGSHNEQFF.

The chain employs TRBV5-4 and TRBJ1-1; TRBD1 agrees at 8 bases. The germline V gene encodes CDR1 SGHNT and CDR2 YYREEE (reference sequence). V gave up 4 bases and J gave up 5 bases; unmatched junction bases: 4. CDR3 length equals 13 residues. The CDR3 DNA reads as TGTGCCAGCAGCAAACAGGGGGAGACTGAAGCTTTCTTT. It codes for CASSKQGETEAFF. The entire variable domain, with the rest obtained from reference TRBV5-4 and TRBJ1-1, is as follows: ETGVTQSPTHLIKTRGQQVTLRCSSQSGHNTVSWYQQALGQGPQFIFQYYREEENGRGNFPPRFSGLQFPNYSSELNVNALELDDSALYLCASSKQGETEAFFGQGTRLTVV.

The chain carries TRBV5-8 and TRBJ1-2, with D uncertain. Trimming pared 0 bases from V and 3 bases from J, leaving 9 bases between. CDR1 is SGHTS and CDR2 is YDEGEE in the germline V gene. The CDR3 runs 14 residues. The CDR3 protein is CASSLGGEDYGYTF. Written as DNA, the CDR3 is TGTGCCAGCAGCTTGGGGGGAGAGGACTATGGCTACACCTTC.

The chain joins TRBV28 to TRBJ2-7; D is possibly TRBD2 (5 bases). CDR1 MDHEN and CDR2 SYDVKM come from the germline V gene. V gave up 7 bases and J gave up 3 bases, with 7 bases separating them. The CDR3 is 11 amino acids. The CDR3 sequence is CASMEDYEQYF. In DNA form, the CDR3 reads TGTGCCAGCATGGAGGACTACGAGCAGTACTTC.

This clone was detected only once. This chain uses TRBV10-1 with TRBJ2-5, with D possibly being TRBD2 (5 bases). V shed 4 bases and J shed 1 base, with 19 bases lying between them. CDR1 and CDR2 from the germline V gene are WNHNN and SYGVQD (reference sequence). There are 17 residues in the CDR3. CDR3 residues: CASSGHWKGGGQETQYF. In DNA form, the CDR3 reads TGCGCCAGCAGTGGGCACTGGAAGGGTGGAGGCCAAGAGACCCAGTACTTC.

The chain combines TRBV7-8 with TRBJ1-5; weak D call: TRBD1 (5 bases). The CDR3 length is 15 residues. Germline V gene lookup returns CDR1 SGHVS and CDR2 FQNEAQ. The germline V and J ends were trimmed by 5 bases and 8 bases, with 19 bases remaining between them. In DNA, the CDR3 is TGTGCCAGCAGCCCAGTCGGGACGGCGTGGGAGCCCCAGCATTTT. Its protein product is CASSPVGTAWEPQHF.

This clone was found once. The chain couples TRBV18 to TRBJ1-3, with D unclear. Germline loops: CDR1 KGHSH, CDR2 LQKENI. The V gene lost 3 bases and the J gene lost 4 bases, with 16 bases spanning the gap. This CDR3 comprises 16 residues. The CDR3 nucleotides are TGTGCCAGCTCACCCTCCCTCGACGACTACGGAAACACCATATATTTT. Protein: CASSPSLDDYGNTIYF.